The T cell receptor (beta chain) described here comes from a study of technical replicates of blood from a handful of donors. Germline V gene data show CDR1 as SGHVS and CDR2 as FQNEAQ. This CDR3 has 14 residues. The V gene end was trimmed by 7 bases and the J gene end by 5 bases; junction bases not matched to a gene: 8. Using immunoSEQ multiplex PCR, the repertoire was profiled, and TCRdb retains in-frame clones only, with some absent. The sample consists of tens of thousands of clones, around 84% of them appearing once. This sequence originates from a human donor in good health. Some clones in this sample may be carry-over from other donors' samples. The chain has TRBV7-8 and TRBJ2-1, with 7 bases lining up with TRBD2. Sequencing was done on a sample of PBMCs. This CDR3 is CASTHGGTNNEQFF. The CDR3 DNA reads TGTGCCAGCACCCACGGGGGGACCAACAATGAGCAGTTCTTC.